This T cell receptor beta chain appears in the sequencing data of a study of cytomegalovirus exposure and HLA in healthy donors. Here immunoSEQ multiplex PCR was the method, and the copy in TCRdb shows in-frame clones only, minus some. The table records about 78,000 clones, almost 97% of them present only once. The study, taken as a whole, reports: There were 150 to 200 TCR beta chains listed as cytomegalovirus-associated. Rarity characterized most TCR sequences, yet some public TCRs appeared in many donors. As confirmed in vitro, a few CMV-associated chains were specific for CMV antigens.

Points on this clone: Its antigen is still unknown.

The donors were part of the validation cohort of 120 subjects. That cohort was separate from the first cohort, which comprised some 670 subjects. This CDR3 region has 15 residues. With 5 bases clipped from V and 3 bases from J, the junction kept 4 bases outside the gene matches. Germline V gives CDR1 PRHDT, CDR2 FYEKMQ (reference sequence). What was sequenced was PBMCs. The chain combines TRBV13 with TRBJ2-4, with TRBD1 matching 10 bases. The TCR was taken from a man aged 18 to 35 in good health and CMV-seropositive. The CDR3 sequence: CASSEDRGVKNIQYF. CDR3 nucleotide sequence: TGTGCCAGCAGCGAGGACAGGGGGGTCAAAAACATTCAGTACTTC. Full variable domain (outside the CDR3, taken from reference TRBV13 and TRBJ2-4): AAGVIQSPRHLIKEKRETATLKCYPIPRHDTVYWYQQGPGQDPQFLISFYEKMQSDKGSIPDRFSAQQFSDYHSELNMSSLELGDSALYFCASSEDRGVKNIQYFGAGTRLSVL.